This T cell receptor (beta chain) was identified in a study of blood T cell repertoires in COVID-19 (dated by TCRdb to about 2020). Turning to the overall study: The collaborator samples originated in the United States, Italy and Spain and spanned the acute and convalescent phases of COVID-19. The material from the prospective study consisted of cDNA or gDNA derived from T cells, B-cell-depleted T cells, or PBMCs. Subjects who had been exposed to COVID-19, were actively infected with it, or had recovered from it provided the deeply sampled blood TCRbeta repertoires that made up the dataset. A freely available public database, intended as a resource for researchers studying the immune response to SARS-CoV-2, is where the repertoires were released. Samples came from the ongoing ImmuneRACE study (first 160 participants) plus 1,254 subjects from 6 global collaborators. A de-identified subject ID, COVID-19 status, age in years and sex were almost always included in the sample metadata. HLA class I and class II types, where available, came from metadata supplied by the sample provider rather than from assay-based typing.

Overall study outcomes, separate from this receptor: Clinical and demographic metadata were provided uncurated, with the amount varying by source and participant.

TCRbeta CDR3 regions were amplified from genomic DNA by means of the immunoSEQ Assay, a bias-controlled multiplex PCR. The original pipeline was this. Within the assay, amplification of reference gene primers was used to estimate how many nucleated cells each sample contained. Sequence reads were collapsed and filtered to measure the absolute abundance of every unique TCRbeta CDR3 rearrangement. For each sample, productive Simpson clonality was calculated by taking the square root of Simpson's diversity index across productive rearrangements. TCRdb retrieved this table from immuneACCESS and kept in-frame rearrangements only. Not all clones are present; in checked studies, unresolved V genes account for under half, and no reason is known for the remainder. That table is the source of V, J and clone size, and D and trimming were worked out from the DNA. The sample profile shows about 140,000 clones; around 86% of them were found once. The ten largest clones add up to 30% to 45% of the sample.

Samples from volunteer blood donors who had recovered from COVID-19 were contributed by a second Seattle source. Collaborating institutions collected whole blood in K2EDTA tubes following their own protocols. For TCRbeta analysis, collaborators shipped samples as frozen whole blood, isolated PBMCs, or DNA extracted from either of those sample types. V lost 7 bases and J lost 4 bases; the stretch between them is 16 bases long. The germline V gene (reference sequence) gives CDR1 as LNHDA and CDR2 as SQIVND. The CDR3 goes from the cysteine to the phenylalanine over 14 residues. Kept here is only the CDR3 DNA, which spans 42 bases and is read in frame from base 1. Note on this clone: The clone's antigen remains unknown. Base qualities are not recorded, but no much larger clone differs from it by a single base.

The sequence joins TRBV19 to TRBJ1-2, and TRBD1 may be the D gene, going by 5 matching bases. The specimen sequenced was peripheral blood. This TCR was sampled from a man in his forties or fifties who had recovered from COVID-19. CDR3 region: CASIDWRQTYGYTF. The DNA sequence is given as TGTGCCAGTATCGATTGGAGACAGACCTATGGCTACACCTTC.